The clone carrying this T cell receptor (beta chain) was seen a single time. Antigen unknown. The PCR had 60 Vbeta and 13 Jbeta primers. Method: immunoSEQ multiplex PCR; TCRdb's copy keeps in-frame clones and lacks some. The data show 95,000 to 150,000 clones, over 80% seen once. Whereas donors were nominally healthy upon sampling, unrecorded immune exposures were probable. The sample belongs to a study of cytomegalovirus exposure and HLA in healthy donors. General observations from the study: Sequencing had likely introduced a cluster of highly shared sequence variants as an artifact.

The germline gives CDR1 SGHTA, CDR2 FQGNSA. V lost 2 bases to trimming and J lost 0 bases, with 9 bases between them. The CDR3 loop spans 15 amino acids. The sample consisted of PBMCs. The V call is TRBV7-2, the J call TRBJ2-3; possible D gene TRBD2, 6 bases. The origin of this receptor is a man aged 45-65 years in good health and CMV-seronegative. CDR3 region: CASSLWLASTDTQYF. The DNA of the CDR3 is TGTGCCAGCAGCTTATGGCTAGCGAGCACAGATACGCAGTATTTT.